The 27 T cell receptor beta chains below come from one sample, sequenced in a study of control samples from healthy donors and cancer patients. Using immunoSEQ multiplex PCR, the repertoire was profiled, and TCRdb retains in-frame clones only, with some absent. The sample consists of under 450,000 clones, 80% to 95% of them appearing once. Material: PBMCs. The receptors shown here come from a man aged 35-49 years with head and neck cancer.

V is TRBV7-9 and J is TRBJ2-3; maybe TRBD2 (6 bases). The V and J ends lost 0 bases and 4 bases respectively, with 11 bases between them. Germline V lookup: CDR1 SEHNR, CDR2 FQNEAQ (reference sequence). The CDR3 is 15 amino acids. This chain's CDR3 is CASSLAGSASDTQYF. The DNA for the CDR3 is TGTGCCAGCAGCTTAGCCGGGAGTGCGTCAGATACGCAGTATTTT.

For this clone: The same CDR3 is also encoded by other DNA sequences in this sample. The chain recombines TRBV7-9 with TRBJ1-2; no definite D call. CDR3 size: 12 residues. The V end lost 4 bases, the J end lost 5 bases, and 8 bases lay between the germline ends. Looked up from germline, CDR1 is SEHNR and CDR2 is FQNEAQ (reference sequence). The chain's CDR3 is CASSSDSYGYTF. The DNA of the CDR3 is TGTGCCAGCAGCTCAGATTCATATGGCTACACCTTC.

This sequence joins TRBV4-3 and TRBJ1-3; D possibly corresponds to TRBD1 (6 bases). V gave up 5 bases and J gave up 2 bases, with 10 bases separating them. Germline lookup yields CDR1 LGHNA and CDR2 YSLEER. This CDR3 spans 14 amino acids. The CDR3 DNA reads as TGCGCCAGCAGCTCAGGGGAAACTGGAAACACCATATATTTT. It is translated as CASSSGETGNTIYF.

The rearrangement joins TRBV12-5 to TRBJ1-1, with D possibly being TRBD1 (6 bases). The germline gives CDR1 LGHNT, CDR2 FRNRAP. The CDR3 length is 15 residues. The V end lost 1 base, the J end lost 7 bases, and 16 bases lay between the germline ends. CDR3 amino acids: CASGLATGWGFEAFF. The CDR3 DNA is TGTGCTAGTGGTTTGGCAACAGGGTGGGGGTTTGAAGCTTTCTTT.

The CDR3 nucleotides read TGTGCCAGCAGCCTCCGGGTTAAAGGAGAGACCCAGTACTTC. Its protein product is CASSLRVKGETQYF. The gene calls are TRBV3-1 (or the pseudogene TRBV3-2) and TRBJ2-5; D not certain. Deletions cut 4 bases from V and 4 bases from J, with 13 bases between. CDR3 length: 14 residues. Germline V CDR1 and CDR2: LGHDT, YNNKEL (reference sequence).

V and J are TRBV19 and TRBJ2-7, with TRBD1 matching over 11 bases. V trimming: 8 bases; J trimming: 3 bases; junction bases outside the gene matches: 9. The CDR3 has 15 residues. Germline lookup yields CDR1 LNHDA and CDR2 SQIVND (reference sequence). In DNA, the CDR3 is TGTGCCAGTTCTCCCCGGGACAGGGGGTTCTACGAGCAGTACTTC. Translation: CASSPRDRGFYEQYF.

The rearrangement joins TRBV3-1 (or the pseudogene TRBV3-2) to TRBJ1-2, with 8 bases aligning to TRBD1. The CDR3 length is 18 residues. V dropped 1 base and J dropped 8; count of bases not matched to a gene: 18. Germline V gene lookup returns CDR1 LGHDT and CDR2 YNNKEL (reference sequence). The CDR3 spells CASSQGDRGWSLGGGYTF. DNA of the CDR3: TGTGCCAGCAGCCAAGGAGACAGGGGTTGGTCCCTCGGGGGGGGCTACACCTTC.

In regard to this clone: The sample carries other DNA sequences with the same CDR3. The CDR3 protein is CSARTDNEQFF. The CDR3 DNA reads as TGCAGTGCTAGGACAGATAATGAGCAGTTCTTC. The gene calls are TRBV20-1 and TRBJ2-1; D may be TRBD1 (5 bases). In germline, CDR1 is DFQATT, CDR2 SNEGSKA (reference sequence). Trimming took off 3 bases at V and 7 bases at J, with 7 bases between the two ends. The CDR3 contains 11 residues.

The chain recombines TRBV9 with TRBJ2-1; possibly TRBD2 for D (6 bases). The CDR3 loop spans 13 amino acids. Germline CDR1 SGDLS, CDR2 YYNGEE. Deletions cut 1 base from V and 7 bases from J, with 9 bases between. As DNA, the CDR3 is TGTGCCAGCAGCGTACCAGGGAGGAATGAGCAGTTCTTC. Amino acid sequence: CASSVPGRNEQFF.

The genes are TRBV27 and TRBJ2-5, with a tentative D call TRBD1 (5 bases). Trimming removed 2 bases from V and 5 bases from J, with 9 bases in between. CDR1 and CDR2 (germline): MNHEY, SMNVEV (reference sequence). The length of the CDR3 is 13 residues. The CDR3: CASSLGAEETQYF. CDR3 bases: TGTGCCAGCAGTTTAGGGGCTGAGGAGACCCAGTACTTC.

The genes are TRBV11-3 and TRBJ2-5; 16 bases are a match to TRBD2. Per the germline V gene, CDR1 is SGHNT and CDR2 is YENEEA. Trimming at V came to 5 bases and at J to 4 bases, leaving 4 bases not matched to a gene. The CDR3 length is 16 residues. The chain's CDR3 is CASSLGTSGGAETQYF. The CDR3 DNA reads TGTGCCAGCAGCCTCGGGACTAGCGGGGGGGCAGAGACCCAGTACTTC.

The chain links TRBV5-1 to TRBJ2-2; TRBD1 aligns across 11 bases. Trimming took 2 bases from V and 6 from J; bases not matched to a gene: 3. Per germline, CDR1 SGHRS and CDR2 YFSETQ. The CDR3 has 15 amino acids. Here the CDR3 reads CASSLTGQGAGELFF. The CDR3, as DNA: TGCGCCAGCAGCTTAACGGGACAGGGGGCCGGGGAGCTGTTTTTT. Looking up the rest from reference TRBV5-1 and TRBJ2-2 gives the full variable domain: KAGVTQTPRYLIKTRGQQVTLSCSPISGHRSVSWYQQTPGQGLQFLFEYFSETQRNKGNFPGRFSGRQFSNSRSEMNVSTLELGDSALYLCASSLTGQGAGELFFGEGSRLTVL.

This clone was detected once. This chain connects TRBV28 to TRBJ1-1; D unresolved. Germline CDR1 and CDR2: MDHEN and SYDVKM. The germline V and J ends were trimmed by 6 bases and 1 base, with 12 bases remaining between them. CDR3 length equals 14 residues. The DNA for the CDR3 is TGTGCCAGCAGCTTCACCTTTGGGAACACTGAAGCTTTCTTT. Its protein is CASSFTFGNTEAFF.

This clone was seen a single time. The V and J genes are TRBV25-1 and TRBJ2-3; D remains ambiguous. This CDR3 region has 14 residues. Germline CDR1 and CDR2: MGHDK and SYGVNS. Trimming removed 1 base from V and 2 bases from J, with 7 bases in between. The CDR3 nucleotides read TGTGCCAGCAGTGAATCCCCTAACACAGATACGCAGTATTTT. As protein: CASSESPNTDTQYF.

This chain links TRBV9 with TRBJ2-3; D not resolved. Trimming took 3 bases from V and 0 from J, leaving 5 bases between them. The CDR3 runs to 13 residues. Germline CDR1 SGDLS, CDR2 YYNGEE. The CDR3 here is CASSGESTDTQYF. In DNA form, the CDR3 reads TGTGCCAGCAGCGGGGAAAGCACAGATACGCAGTATTTT.

This clone was seen a single time. In DNA form, the CDR3 reads TGTGCCAGCAGCGGGTTACGGGGGGGGCCCACAGATACGCAGTATTTT. Protein: CASSGLRGGPTDTQYF. The chain uses TRBV6-2 or TRBV6-3 and TRBJ2-3, with 8 bases fitting TRBD2. The V and J ends lost 6 bases and 2 bases, in that order; junction bases with no gene match: 10. There are 16 residues in the CDR3. Germline lookup yields CDR1 MNHEY and CDR2 SVGEGT.

The J gene is TRBJ2-7, the V gene TRBV4-2; 11 positions match TRBD2. There are 16 residues in the CDR3. CDR1 is LGHNA and CDR2 is YNFKEQ in the germline V gene. V lost 1 base and J lost 2; bases outside the gene matches: 4. CDR3 DNA: TGTGCCAGCAGCCAAGTAGGGACTAGCGGACCCTACGAGCAGTACTTC. Its translation is CASSQVGTSGPYEQYF.

This clone was counted between two and nine times. This chain uses TRBV5-6 with TRBJ2-3; 7 positions match TRBD1. Germline CDR1 is SGHDT and CDR2 is YYEEEE. The CDR3 has 14 amino acids. V was clipped by 0 bases and J by 6 bases; unmatched bases: 4. For the CDR3, the DNA is TGTGCCAGCAGCTTGGGGACAGGAATGGATACGCAGTATTTT. It encodes CASSLGTGMDTQYF.

The table lists this clone with a few counts. This chain joins TRBV18 and TRBJ1-1; TRBD1 matches 12 bases. The germline V gene encodes CDR1 KGHSH and CDR2 LQKENI. The CDR3 sequence is 15 residues long. Trimming took 4 bases from V and 7 from J; bases not matched to a gene: 7. Here the CDR3 reads CASSLTGQGAFEAFF. The DNA for the CDR3 is TGTGCCAGCTCACTAACGGGACAGGGGGCGTTTGAAGCTTTCTTT.

The V and J genes are TRBV7-2 and TRBJ2-3; 8 positions agree with TRBD2. The length of the CDR3 is 16 residues. With 3 bases clipped from V and 1 base from J, the junction kept 6 bases outside the gene matches. Germline lookup yields CDR1 SGHTA and CDR2 FQGNSA. This chain's CDR3 is CASSFAGRGGTDTQYF. CDR3 bases: TGTGCCAGCAGCTTCGCCGGGAGGGGTGGCACAGATACGCAGTATTTT.

The gene calls are TRBV12-3 or TRBV12-4 and TRBJ2-5, with 8 bases matching TRBD1. The CDR3 spans 13 residues. J gave up 4 bases and V 3 bases, and 1 base lay outside the gene matches. CDR3 sequence (DNA): TGTGCCAGCAGTTTCGGACAGGGAGAGACCCAGTACTTC. Translation: CASSFGQGETQYF.

The chain combines TRBV7-2 with TRBJ2-3; TRBD1 aligns across 8 bases. The CDR3 length is 16 residues. Germline lookup yields CDR1 SGHTA and CDR2 FQGNSA. V lost 3 bases, J lost 2 bases, and 7 bases stayed unmatched. CDR3 coding DNA: TGTGCCAGCAGCTTCCCCCGGGACAGGTTCACAGATACGCAGTATTTT. Translation gives CASSFPRDRFTDTQYF.

This rearrangement joins TRBV7-8 to TRBJ2-3; 8 bases fit TRBD2. From germline, CDR1 is SGHVS and CDR2 FQNEAQ. The CDR3 length is 17 residues. V shed 0 bases, J shed 0 bases, and the junction held 5 bases outside the gene matches. The CDR3 sequence is CASSLALTSESTDTQYF. CDR3 DNA sequence: TGTGCCAGCAGCTTAGCCTTGACTAGCGAAAGCACAGATACGCAGTATTTT.

V is TRBV18 and J is TRBJ2-7; 8 positions agree with TRBD1. The CDR3 is 15 amino acids. V was clipped by 6 bases and J by 2 bases; unmatched bases: 9. Germline V gives CDR1 KGHSH, CDR2 LQKENI. The CDR3 bases are TGTGCCAGCTCCCCCGCCCAGGGGGCCACCTACGAGCAGTACTTC. This sequence encodes CASSPAQGATYEQYF.

This chain connects TRBV9 to TRBJ1-1; D not resolved. The CDR3 totals 14 residues. CDR1 and CDR2 (germline): SGDLS, YYNGEE. The ends were cut back, 2 bases at V and 4 bases at J, with 12 bases in the middle. CDR3 loop: CASSVAGSATEAFF. The CDR3 DNA follows: TGTGCCAGCAGCGTGGCGGGTTCCGCCACTGAAGCTTTCTTT.

J is TRBJ1-1 and V is TRBV7-8, with D possibly being TRBD1 (6 bases). The CDR3 is 14 residues long. V dropped 1 base and J dropped 4 bases, with 10 bases sitting between them. In germline, CDR1 is SGHVS, CDR2 FQNEAQ. DNA for the CDR3: TGTGCCAGCAGCTTAGAGAGGGGGAGCACTGAAGCTTTCTTT. Its translation is CASSLERGSTEAFF. The full variable domain, with the rest looked up from reference TRBV7-8 and TRBJ1-1, is GAGVSQSPRYKVAKRGQDVALRCDPISGHVSLFWYQQALGQGPEFLTYFQNEAQLDKSGLPSDRFFAERPEGSVSTLKIQRTQQEDSAVYLCASSLERGSTEAFFGQGTRLTVV.

V and J are TRBV9 and TRBJ2-5; the match to TRBD2 covers 9 bases. V gave up 3 bases and J gave up 4 bases; unmatched junction bases: 7. The CDR3 has 15 amino acids. CDR1 SGDLS and CDR2 YYNGEE come from the germline V gene. The CDR3 sequence: CASSGVAGVGETQYF. The CDR3 DNA reads as TGTGCCAGCAGCGGGGTAGCGGGAGTGGGAGAGACCCAGTACTTC.